This TCR beta chain was documented in a study of T-cell memory formation after mild COVID-19. Study-level information: Clusters were largely donor specific. Findings and limits, study-wide: The pre-infection memory compartment contained some responding clones, suggesting cross-reactive memory joined. Clones shrinking from day 15 to 85 showed even CD4/CD8 mixes; later expanders tilted CD4+. There was no confirmation that second-wave clones peaking on day 37 were SARS-CoV-2 specific.

Per germline, CDR1 LGHDT and CDR2 YNNKEL (reference sequence). This CDR3 comprises 19 residues. The ends were cut back, 1 base at V and 0 bases at J, with 21 bases in the middle. TCRdb reprocessed the 5' RACE reads via MiXCR and lists one record per CDR3 protein. The sample consists of roughly 510,000 distinct CDR3 sequences, around 16% of them appearing once. There are a few counts of this clonotype. The target antigen is unknown. The TCR was taken from an adult woman who had mild COVID-19 (a few samples of this study predate the infection). Cell type and time point are not known. Sequencing was done on a sample of PBMCs or a T cell subset sorted from them (not recorded which). This chain joins TRBV3-1 and TRBJ2-5; D tentatively fits TRBD1 or TRBD2 (6 bases each). This CDR3 is CASSQGPRGGDLYQETQYF. The DNA for the CDR3 is TGTGCCAGCAGCCAAGGGCCCAGGGGCGGGGATCTGTACCAAGAGACCCAGTACTTC.